This TCR beta chain was profiled in a study of blood T cell repertoires in COVID-19. On the study more broadly: Acute and convalescent COVID-19 specimens originated in the United States, Italy and Spain. Sources were T cells, B-cell-depleted T cells, or PBMCs; the material itself was cDNA or gDNA.

In the authors' methods: Amplified reference gene primers provided the basis for estimating nucleated cell counts. Sequenced by immunoSEQ multiplex PCR; TCRdb stores in-frame clones only, minus some. V, J and clone size are those of that table, while D and trimming were read from the DNA. The sample includes 100,000 to 150,000 clones, 70% to 80% seen only once; the top ten take about 40%. CDR3 length equals 14 residues. The V gene's germline CDR1 is LGHDT and CDR2 YNNKEL (reference sequence). With 1 base removed from V and 9 bases from J, the gap between germline ends came to 13 bases. The source material was peripheral blood. This TCR was sampled from a man between 35 and 55 years old with active or convalescent COVID-19. The V gene is TRBV3-1 (or the pseudogene TRBV3-2), the J gene TRBJ2-1, with D perhaps matching TRBD1 (6 bases). The CDR3 DNA follows: TGTGCCAGCAGCCAAGGGGGGCAGACGATTGAGCAGTTCTTC. This encodes CASSQGGQTIEQFF.